This TCR beta chain was sequenced for a study of CD8+CD57+ T cells in acquired aplastic anemia. Study information: DNA per sorted CD4+ or CD8+ sample ranged roughly 0.17 to 27.4 ug, averaging approximately 3.3 ug.

CD8+CD57+ cell expansion, shown by flow cytometry, had occurred in the patients selected for sequencing. Each patient had severe acquired aplastic anemia. Prior therapy had not been administered to any patient at the time of blood sampling. Using genomic DNA as the template, TCR beta VDJ and CDR3 profiling was carried out. Using its own MiXCR run on the reads, TCRdb lists one record per CDR3 protein. This table holds roughly 200,000 distinct CDR3 sequences, 55% to 65% found once. The CDR3 consists of 15 residues. Germline V gene data show CDR1 as DFQATT and CDR2 as SNEGSKA (reference sequence). The V and J ends lost 6 bases and 7 bases, in that order; junction bases with no gene match: 17. This clonotype showed up just a few times.

Sequenced material: sorted CD4+, CD8+, or CD8+CD57+ T cells (not recorded which) from PBMCs. The J gene is TRBJ2-5, the V gene TRBV20-1; 7 bases align to TRBD1. This clonotype was sampled from a human donor with aplastic anemia. CDR3 sequence reads: CSADATRDRRVTQYF. The CDR3 DNA follows: TGCAGTGCCGATGCAACCCGGGACAGAAGGGTGACCCAGTACTTC.